This record concerns one T cell receptor beta chain sequence. The antigen is undetermined. The data are from a study of T-cell memory formation after mild COVID-19. The study's findings and limits: Pre-infection memory contained some responding clones, which suggested that cross-reactive memory had joined. Shrinking CD4+ clones resided mostly in CM and EM, and CD8+ ones in EMRA.

V dropped 5 bases and J dropped 5; count of bases not matched to a gene: 3. The germline V gene has CDR1 SGHTA and CDR2 FQGTGA. The CDR3 consists of 13 residues. Using its own MiXCR run on the 5' RACE reads, TCRdb lists one record per CDR3 protein. The sample holds about 170,000 distinct CDR3 sequences; about an eighth are singletons and the top ten take more than 3%. The clonotype originates from a man aged 18 to 35 who had mild COVID-19 (a few samples of this study predate the infection). Cell type and time point are not known. J is TRBJ2-5 and V is TRBV7-3, with 9 bases matching TRBD1. What was sequenced was PBMCs or a T cell subset sorted from them (not recorded which). The CDR3 DNA reads as TGTGCCAGCAGCCGGGACAGGGACGAGACCCAGTACTTC. Protein: CASSRDRDETQYF. The variable domain in full, completed from reference TRBV7-3 and TRBJ2-5, reads GAGVSQTPSNKVTEKGKYVELRCDPISGHTALYWYRQSLGQGPEFLIYFQGTGAADDSGLPNDRFFAVRPEGSVSTLKIQRTERGDSAVYLCASSRDRDETQYFGPGTRLLVL.